The TCR beta chain under discussion was sequenced for a study of OX40 agonist ivuxolimab in advanced cancers. Study-level results: It was also the case that some nonresponders had low normalized T-cell clonal expansion.

Sequencing used immunoSEQ multiplex PCR; TCRdb keeps in-frame clones, though not all of them. The table records roughly 67,000 clones, around nine tenths of them present only once. Trimming took off 6 bases at V and 1 base at J, with 3 bases between the two ends. CDR1 is DFQATT and CDR2 is SNEGSKA in the germline V gene (reference sequence). The CDR3 has 10 amino acids. A word on this clone: Its cognate antigen is unknown.

This specimen consisted of CD4+ or CD8+ T cells sorted from blood, obtained in a trial of the OX40 agonist ivuxolimab. The TCR was taken from an adult with an advanced solid tumor such as melanoma, head and neck, liver or kidney cancer. The chain carries TRBV20-1 and TRBJ1-1; D is unclear. The CDR3 DNA sequence: TGCAGTGCAGGGAACACTGAAGCTTTCTTT. This gives the protein CSAGNTEAFF.